Listed below are T cell receptor beta chains from one sample, sequenced in a study of cytomegalovirus exposure and HLA in healthy donors. The repertoire was sequenced with immunoSEQ multiplex PCR; TCRdb's copy has only in-frame clones and lacks some. Recorded for this sample: 150,000 to 200,000 clones. The sample comprised PBMCs. The receptors stem from a woman in her fifties or sixties in good health and CMV-seronegative. Each CDR3 is given with its conserved first and last residue. D genes are given only for firm matches.

>TRBV11-3|NA|TRBJ2-1
TGTGCCAGCAGCGCCGGGAACCTGGGGGGCAATGAGCAGTTCTTC
CASSAGNLGGNEQFF
>TRBV5-1|NA|TRBJ2-7
TGCGCCAGCAGCCCTATCGACAGATCCTACGAGCAGTACTTC
CASSPIDRSYEQYF
>TRBV9|NA|TRBJ1-3
TGTGCCAGCAGCGTAGTGGACAGCTCTGGAAACACCATATATTTT
CASSVVDSSGNTIYF
>TRBV5-6|NA|TRBJ1-2
TGTGCCACTACCCTCGGGGGGTACTATGGCTACACCTTC
CATTLGGYYGYTF
>TRBV29-1|TRBD1|TRBJ1-1
TGCAGCGTTACGGGACAGCAGAACACTGAAGCTTTCTTT
CSVTGQQNTEAFF
>TRBV2|NA|TRBJ2-1
TGTGCCAGCAAAGATAGCTCCTACAATGAGCAGTTCTTC
CASKDSSYNEQFF
>TRBV27|NA|TRBJ2-7
TGTGCCAGCAGTCCCGTGGGTGGCGGGATGACGGGCGAGCAGTACTTC
CASSPVGGGMTGEQYF
>TRBV7-9|TRBD1|TRBJ1-1
TGTGCCAGCAGCTTAACACAGGGGCCCAGGAACACTGAAGCTTTCTTT
CASSLTQGPRNTEAFF
>TRBV7-6|NA|TRBJ2-7
TGTGCCAGCAGTCCCGAGGGAGCCTACGAGCAGTACTTC
CASSPEGAYEQYF
>TRBV6-1|NA|TRBJ1-1
TGTGCCAGCAGTGAAGGCCTATACCGTAACACTGAAGCTTTCTTT
CASSEGLYRNTEAFF
>TRBV18|NA|TRBJ1-5
TGTGCCAGCTCACCGACCGTCCACAGGGGCAATCAGCCCCAGCATTTT
CASSPTVHRGNQPQHF
>TRBV19|TRBD1|TRBJ1-5
TGTGCCAGTAACCCTGGACAGGGCCAGCCCCAGCATTTT
CASNPGQGQPQHF
>TRBV29-1|NA|TRBJ2-1
TGCAGCGCCTTGGGCCGTAAGACCTACAATGAGCAGTTCTTC
CSALGRKTYNEQFF
>TRBV7-7|TRBD2|TRBJ2-2
TGTGCCAGCAGCTTAGTCAGCGGGGGGGCCGACACCGGGGAGCTGTTTTTT
CASSLVSGGADTGELFF
>TRBV6-5|TRBD2|TRBJ2-7
TGTGCCAGCAGCCCTAGCGGGAGTTTTAAGGGGCAGTACTTC
CASSPSGSFKGQYF
>TRBV7-9|NA|TRBJ2-3
TGTGCCAGCAGCTACGGCGGAGATACGCAGTATTTT
CASSYGGDTQYF
>TRBV11-3|TRBD1|TRBJ2-7
TGTGCCAGCAGCTTCAGGGGACAGGGTTCCTACGAGCAGTACTTC
CASSFRGQGSYEQYF
>TRBV7-7|NA|TRBJ2-2
TGTGCCAGCAGCTTAGAAGGGACACCCGGGGAGCTGTTTTTT
CASSLEGTPGELFF